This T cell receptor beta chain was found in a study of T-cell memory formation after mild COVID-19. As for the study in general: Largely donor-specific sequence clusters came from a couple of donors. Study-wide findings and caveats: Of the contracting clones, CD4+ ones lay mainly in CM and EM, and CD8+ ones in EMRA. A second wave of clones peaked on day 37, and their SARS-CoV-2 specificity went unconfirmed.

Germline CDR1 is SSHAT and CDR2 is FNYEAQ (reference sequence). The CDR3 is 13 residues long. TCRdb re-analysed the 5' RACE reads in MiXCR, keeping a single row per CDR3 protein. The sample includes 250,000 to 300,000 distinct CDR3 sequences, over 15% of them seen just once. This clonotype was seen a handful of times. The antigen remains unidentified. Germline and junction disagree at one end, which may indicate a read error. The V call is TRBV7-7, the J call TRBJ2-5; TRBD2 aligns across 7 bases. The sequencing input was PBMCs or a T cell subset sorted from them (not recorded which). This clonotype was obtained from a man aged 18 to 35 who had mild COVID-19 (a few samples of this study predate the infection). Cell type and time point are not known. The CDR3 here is CASSRTRQETQYF. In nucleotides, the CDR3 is TGTGCTAGCAGCCGGACTAGACAAGAGACCCAGTACTTC.